Each of the 14 T cell receptor beta chains below was sequenced from the same sample in a study of T cells after yellow fever vaccination. TCRdb processed the 5' RACE reads anew with MiXCR; each CDR3 protein has one entry. The sample lists approximately 47,000 distinct CDR3 sequences, around 6.4% seen once, with 8.5% to 12% in the top ten. The starting material was PBMCs, either bulk or a sorted T-cell subset (CD4+, CD8+, memory, or dextramer-sorted; not recorded which), obtained 45 days after the yellow fever booster vaccination. The receptors originated from a man aged 25 to 40 who received the YFV17D yellow fever vaccine.

This clonotype was detected many times. At one of its ends the junction is not consistent with the germline gene, which may arise from a read error. The chain links TRBV5-1 to TRBJ2-7; D might be TRBD2 (6 bases). The CDR3 is 9 amino acids. CDR1 SGHRS and CDR2 YFSETQ come from the germline V gene. This chain's CDR3 is CASKPGLFF. The DNA of the CDR3 is TGCGCCAGCAAGCCGGGACTCTTCTTC.

Comments on this clonotype: One base away lies a much larger clone, so this may be a sequencing read error. The chain joins TRBV7-8 to TRBJ2-3; D is unresolved. The CDR3 is 16 residues long. The germline V gene encodes CDR1 SGHVS and CDR2 FQNEAQ. V was clipped by 6 bases and J by 3 bases, with 19 bases between them. CDR3 amino acids: CASRETDLHKTDTQYF. CDR3 bases: TGTGCCAGCAGGGAAACTGACCTACACAAAACAGATACGCAGTATTTT.

This clonotype has more than one count but fewer than ten. The chain has TRBV20-1 and TRBJ1-2, with 9 bases lining up with TRBD1. V dropped 3 bases and J dropped 0; count of bases not matched to a gene: 5. Germline V lookup: CDR1 DFQATT, CDR2 SNEGSKA (reference sequence). The CDR3 has 15 amino acids. CDR3 DNA sequence: TGCAGTGCTAGTCGGGACAGGGTACCTAACTATGGCTACACCTTC. It specifies CSASRDRVPNYGYTF.

V is TRBV6-2 or TRBV6-3 and J is TRBJ2-7; 12 bases are shared with TRBD2. With V trimmed by 6 bases and J by 3 bases, 6 bases remained unmatched. Germline V gene data show CDR1 as MNHEY and CDR2 as SVGEGT. The CDR3 has 15 residues. CDR3 protein: CASRKSSGRVYEQYF. Here the CDR3 DNA reads TGTGCCAGCAGGAAATCTAGCGGGAGGGTCTACGAGCAGTACTTC.

The sample holds many counts of this clonotype. V usage is TRBV9 and J usage is TRBJ2-1; 14 bases are shared with TRBD2. Germline trimming cut 1 base from V and 10 bases from J; bases unmatched to any gene: 10. The CDR3 runs 17 residues. Germline V gene data show CDR1 as SGDLS and CDR2 as YYNGEE. Here the CDR3 reads CASSVSPGLAGEGEQFF. Here the CDR3 DNA reads TGTGCCAGCAGCGTATCACCGGGACTAGCGGGAGAGGGGGAGCAGTTCTTC.

This clonotype was seen repeatedly, ten times or more. The chain is built from TRBV12-3 or TRBV12-4 and TRBJ2-7; D possibly corresponds to TRBD1 (5 bases). The CDR3 sequence is 13 residues long. Trimming removed 3 bases from V and 6 bases from J, with 12 bases in between. The CDR3 nucleotides are TGTGCCAGCAGTTTGCGCTCTAGGGGCGAGCAGTACTTC. Translation: CASSLRSRGEQYF.

This clonotype was seen ten or more times. For the CDR3, the DNA is TGTGCCAGCAGCGCACTAGCGGGAGTACGTACAGATACGCAGTATTTT. Translating gives CASSALAGVRTDTQYF. V and J are TRBV7-2 and TRBJ2-3; 11 positions agree with TRBD2. J lost 3 bases, V lost 5 bases, and 7 bases had no gene match. Germline CDR1 is SGHTA and CDR2 is FQGNSA. The CDR3 totals 16 residues.

This clonotype was counted at least ten times. V gene TRBV20-1 combines with J gene TRBJ2-7; 14 bases are a match to TRBD2. Germline CDR1 is DFQATT and CDR2 is SNEGSKA (reference sequence). Trimming took 4 bases from V and 12 from J; bases not matched to a gene: 8. The CDR3 runs 13 residues. CDR3 in amino acids: CSATPGLAGVRYF. The CDR3 DNA follows: TGCAGTGCTACCCCGGGACTAGCGGGAGTCCGGTACTTC.

This clonotype was counted ten times or more. This chain links TRBV6-2 or TRBV6-3 with TRBJ2-7; 8 bases map to TRBD2. V shed 0 bases and J 2 bases; nucleotides not matched to a gene: 6. The CDR3 sequence is 16 residues long. Looked up from germline, CDR1 is MNHEY and CDR2 is SVGEGT. Here the CDR3 DNA reads TGTGCCAGCAGTTACTCACCCTTCGGGAGGGCCTACGAGCAGTACTTC. It specifies CASSYSPFGRAYEQYF.

This clonotype appeared many times. J is TRBJ1-5 and V is TRBV15, with unresolved D. The CDR3 sequence is 13 residues long. CDR1 LNHNV and CDR2 YYDKDF come from the germline V gene (reference sequence). Trimming took 2 bases from V and 2 from J, leaving 4 bases between them. CDR3 sequence (DNA): TGTGCCACCAGCAGAAGAGGCAATCAGCCCCAGCATTTT. It specifies CATSRRGNQPQHF. Full variable domain (missing parts from reference TRBV15 and TRBJ1-5): DAMVIQNPRYQVTQFGKPVTLSCSQTLNHNVMYWYQQKSSQAPKLLFHYYDKDFNNEADTPDNFQSRRPNTSFCFLDIRSPGLGDTAMYLCATSRRGNQPQHFGDGTRLSIL.

The rearrangement links TRBV5-1 to TRBJ2-1; 12 bases align to TRBD2. Germline CDR1 is SGHRS and CDR2 is YFSETQ. The junction had 0 bases not matched to a gene; V was cut back by 3 bases and J by 5 bases. This CDR3 has 14 residues. In nucleotides, the CDR3 is TGCGCCAGCAGCTGGACTAGCGGGAACAATGAGCAGTTCTTC. Protein product: CASSWTSGNNEQFF.

The J gene is TRBJ2-3, the V gene TRBV18; the D is unclear. Germline loops: CDR1 KGHSH, CDR2 LQKENI. The CDR3 is 15 amino acids. Trimming removed 3 bases at V and 3 bases at J, with 13 bases between. Written as DNA, the CDR3 is TGTGCCAGCTCACCCCCGTCGCGACCAACAGATACGCAGTATTTT. As protein: CASSPPSRPTDTQYF.

This clonotype has ten or more counts. CDR3 nucleotides: TGTGCCAGCAGCACTAGTATCGGAACCGGTTCACCCCTCCACTTT. Translating gives CASSTSIGTGSPLHF. The chain is built from TRBV7-3 and TRBJ1-6; no reliable D call. V lost 5 bases, J lost 9 bases, and 17 bases lay in between. Germline V gene sequence: CDR1 SGHTA, CDR2 FQGTGA. The CDR3 contains 15 residues.

This clonotype was seen ten or more times. This chain links TRBV20-1 with TRBJ2-7; D gene unclear. Germline CDR1 reads DFQATT; CDR2 reads SNEGSKA (reference sequence). Trimming removed 5 bases at V and 2 bases at J, with 10 bases between. The CDR3 extends over 12 amino acids. The CDR3 is CSASDGTYEQYF. The CDR3 DNA sequence: TGCAGTGCTTCGGACGGAACCTACGAGCAGTACTTC.